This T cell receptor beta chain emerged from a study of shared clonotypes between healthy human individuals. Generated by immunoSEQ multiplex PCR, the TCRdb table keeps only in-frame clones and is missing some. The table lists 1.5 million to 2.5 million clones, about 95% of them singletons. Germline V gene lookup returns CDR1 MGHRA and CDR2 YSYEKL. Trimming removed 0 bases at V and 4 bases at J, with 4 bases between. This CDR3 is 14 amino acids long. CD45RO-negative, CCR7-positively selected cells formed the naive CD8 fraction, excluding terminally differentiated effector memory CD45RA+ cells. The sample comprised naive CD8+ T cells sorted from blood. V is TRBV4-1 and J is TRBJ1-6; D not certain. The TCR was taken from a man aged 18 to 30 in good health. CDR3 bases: TGCGCCAGCAGCCAAGAAGGGTATAATTCACCCCTCCACTTT. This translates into CASSQEGYNSPLHF.